This T cell receptor (beta chain) was identified during a study of blood T cell repertoires in COVID-19 (dated by TCRdb to about 2020). For the study in its entirety: Collaborator samples came from the United States, Italy and Spain and covered acute and convalescent phases of COVID-19. The prospective study material was composed of cDNA or gDNA derived from T cells, B-cell-depleted T cells, or PBMCs. Deeply sampled blood TCRbeta repertoires from subjects exposed to, actively infected with, or recovered from COVID-19 were included in the dataset. A freely available public database, intended as a resource for researchers studying the immune response to SARS-CoV-2, is where the repertoires were released. The samples were drawn from two sources: the first 160 participants of the ongoing ImmuneRACE study, and fewer than 1,500 subjects contributed by 6 global collaborators. Nearly every sample came with metadata listing a de-identified subject ID, COVID-19 status, age in years and sex. Where HLA class I and class II types were available, the types were taken from metadata supplied by the sample provider, not from assay-based typing. Overall results and qualifications from the work: How much clinical and demographic metadata was included differed by source and by participant, and the metadata was provided uncurated.

About this clone itself: Its antigen target is currently unknown. No clone much larger than this one lies a single base away; base qualities are absent.

Counted from cysteine to phenylalanine, this CDR3 has 14 amino acids. Only the CDR3 region is kept as DNA, spanning 42 bases read in frame from base 1. CDR1 and CDR2, looked up from the germline V gene, are SNHLY and FYNNEI. From V the trimming removes 8 bases and from J it removes 1 base, while the gene matches leave 7 bases of the junction unaccounted for. TCRbeta CDR3 regions were amplified from genomic DNA by means of the immunoSEQ Assay, a bias-controlled multiplex PCR. Under the source paper's analysis protocol: The number of nucleated cells in each sample was estimated from the amplification of reference gene primers within the assay. To quantify the absolute abundance of each unique TCRbeta CDR3 rearrangement, sequence reads were collapsed and filtered. For each sample, productive Simpson clonality was calculated by taking the square root of Simpson's diversity index across productive rearrangements. Not all clones reach the TCRdb copy of this immuneACCESS table, which keeps in-frame sequences only. Checked studies attribute under half of the gap to unresolved V genes and leave the rest unexplained. V, J and clone size derive from that table, while D and trimming were established from the DNA sequence. The sample table records around 130,000 clones; 65% to 85% of these occur just once. The ten largest clonotypes hold less than 9% of the sample.

One collaborating source in Seattle enrolled patients while the patients were actively infected and followed the patients over time throughout the course of disease. The collaborating institutions used their own protocols to collect whole blood in K2EDTA tubes. For TCRbeta analysis, collaborators shipped samples as frozen whole blood, isolated PBMCs, or DNA extracted from either of those sample types. The sequencing sample was made of peripheral blood. This clonotype was obtained from a man aged 30 to 39 with COVID-19, enrolled during active disease. Rearrangement joined TRBV2 to TRBJ2-7; TRBD2 fits 8 bases in the junction. Here the CDR3 is given as CASAPSGRSYEQYF. The DNA reads TGTGCCAGCGCTCCTAGCGGGCGTTCCTACGAGCAGTACTTC.